These T cell receptor beta chains were read from a single sample in a study of T cell repertoires in cytomegalovirus infection. TCRdb reprocessed the reads with MiXCR, giving one entry per CDR3 protein. The table shows roughly 320,000 distinct CDR3 sequences, with around a tenth occurring only once. Sequencing was performed on PBMCs. These receptors all stem from a human donor in good health (CMV status not recorded). Some clones in this sample may be carry-over from other donors' samples. The CDR3 runs from the conserved cysteine through the conserved F or W. D genes are given only for firm matches. Rows may omit the clone size; those that give it use once, few, many or a size class.

>TRBJ2-7|TRBV7-9|TRBD2|many
CASSLGTLAGDSYEQYF
TGTGCCAGCAGCTTAGGTACACTAGCGGGGGATTCCTACGAGCAGTACTTC
>TRBJ1-1|TRBV11-3|.|many
CASSLVGNTEAFF
TGTGCCAGCAGCTTAGTAGGGAACACTGAAGCTTTCTTT
>TRBJ1-1|TRBV28|.|.
CASSLSGSNTEAFF
TGTGCCAGCAGTTTATCCGGGAGCAACACTGAAGCTTTCTTT
>TRBJ1-5|TRBV12-3/TRBV12-4|.|many
CASSRQAAGDQPQHF
TGTGCCAGCAGTAGACAGGCCGCGGGGGATCAGCCCCAGCATTTT
>TRBJ1-5|TRBV15|.|.
CATRTRLREGPQHF
TGTGCCACCCGAACCAGGCTCAGGGAGGGGCCCCAGCATTTT
>TRBJ2-1|TRBV6-8|.|.
CASSQEGQRYNEQFF
TGTGCCAGCAGTCAGGAGGGCCAAAGATACAATGAGCAGTTCTTC
>TRBJ1-6|TRBV11-1|TRBD1|few
CASSLSLQGASPLHF
TGTGCCAGCAGCTTGAGTTTGCAGGGGGCTTCACCCCTCCACTTT
>TRBJ1-1|TRBV7-6|.|many
CASSPRSLNTEAFF
TGTGCCAGCAGCCCCAGGTCCCTGAACACTGAAGCTTTCTTT
>TRBJ2-7|TRBV30|TRBD2|once
CAWTSGRSAYEQYF
TGTGCCTGGACTAGCGGGAGAAGCGCCTACGAGCAGTACTTC
>TRBJ2-6|TRBV28|.|.
CASSLFLQGQTGANVLTF
TGTGCCAGCAGTTTATTCCTGCAGGGGCAGACTGGGGCCAACGTCCTGACTTTC
>TRBJ1-5|TRBV19|TRBD1|many
CASRQDRASDNQPQHF
TGTGCCAGTAGACAGGACAGGGCAAGCGACAATCAGCCCCAGCATTTT
>TRBJ1-2|TRBV7-2|TRBD1|many
CASSRMRTGNYGYTF
TGTGCCAGCAGCCGAATGAGGACAGGGAACTATGGCTACACCTTC
>TRBJ2-1|TRBV7-2|.|many
CASSLDYYNEQFF
TGTGCCAGCAGCTTAGACTACTACAATGAGCAGTTCTTC
>TRBJ1-1|TRBV12-3/TRBV12-4|.|many
CASSLKVTEAFF
TGTGCCAGCAGTTTAAAGGTTACTGAAGCTTTCTTT
>TRBJ1-1|TRBV6-2/TRBV6-3|TRBD1|many
CASSYAGGWTEAFF
TGTGCCAGCAGTTACGCAGGGGGCTGGACTGAAGCTTTCTTT
>TRBJ2-2|TRBV9|TRBD1|.
CASRRQGPTGELFF
TGTGCCAGCAGAAGACAGGGGCCCACCGGGGAGCTGTTTTTT
>TRBJ2-7|TRBV2|.|many
CASSYSGTAYEQYF
TGTGCCAGCAGCTATAGCGGAACAGCCTACGAGCAGTACTTC
>TRBJ1-5|TRBV2|.|few
CASRSVTLDQPQHF
TGTGCCAGTAGATCCGTGACGCTGGATCAGCCCCAGCATTTT